The 11 T cell receptor beta chains below all came from one sample that was sequenced in a study of lymphopenia after photon versus proton radiotherapy. Clones were sequenced by immunoSEQ multiplex PCR, and TCRdb holds only the in-frame ones, with some missing. The data contain about 50,000 clones, roughly 90% of them seen just once; the ten biggest clones take up more than 15%. Sequenced here: peripheral blood, sampled from a patient treated with photon-based radiotherapy. The receptors derive from a woman aged 35 to 49 with cholangiocarcinoma.

V and J are TRBV27 and TRBJ2-7; 11 bases align to TRBD2. J was trimmed by 6 bases and V by 5 bases; bases with no gene match: 12. The CDR3 sequence is 16 residues long. Germline CDR1 is MNHEY and CDR2 is SMNVEV (reference sequence). The chain's CDR3 is CASSPNRVAGGSEQYF. The CDR3 DNA reads as TGTGCCAGCAGTCCGAACCGGGTAGCGGGAGGGTCCGAGCAGTACTTC.

The CDR3 DNA follows: TGTGCCAGCAGCGTAGTGCCCGAGGGGAGGGGCTACAATGAGCAGTTCTTC. Its translation is CASSVVPEGRGYNEQFF. The chain combines TRBV9 with TRBJ2-1; 7 bases match TRBD2. Unmatched junction bases numbered 9, after V lost 0 bases and J lost 3 bases. Germline V CDR1 and CDR2: SGDLS, YYNGEE. The CDR3 length is 17 residues. Using reference TRBV9 and TRBJ2-1 for the parts outside the CDR3, the full variable domain is DSGVTQTPKHLITATGQRVTLRCSPRSGDLSVYWYQQSLDQGLQFLIQYYNGEERAKGNILERFSAQQFPDLHSELNLSSLELGDSALYFCASSVVPEGRGYNEQFFGPGTRLTVL.

The chain recombines TRBV19 with TRBJ1-1; 7 nucleotides match TRBD1. The V gene end was trimmed by 7 bases and the J gene end by 3 bases; junction bases not matched to a gene: 5. The CDR3 has 13 residues. Looked up from germline, CDR1 is LNHDA and CDR2 is SQIVND (reference sequence). In nucleotides, the CDR3 is TGTGCCAGTACTAGGGACAGACACACTGAAGCTTTCTTT. Translating it yields CASTRDRHTEAFF.

DNA of the CDR3: TGTGCCACCACGGACAGACCCCACTATGGCTACACCTTC. It is translated as CATTDRPHYGYTF. The rearrangement joins TRBV2 to TRBJ1-2; a weak D match, TRBD1 (6 bases). V was trimmed by 10 bases and J by 3 bases, leaving 15 bases between them. Germline V gene data show CDR1 as SNHLY and CDR2 as FYNNEI. This CDR3 region has 13 residues.

The chain has TRBV4-3 and TRBJ2-7; no clear D. The CDR3 spans 15 residues. Trimming left V 0 bases short and J 6 bases short, with 15 bases between. Germline V gene sequence: CDR1 LGHNA, CDR2 YSLEER. The DNA for the CDR3 is TGCGCCAGCAGCCAAGATCTCAGGAAAGTATCCGAGCAGTACTTC. Its translation is CASSQDLRKVSEQYF.

The V and J genes are TRBV19 and TRBJ2-1; 9 nucleotides align to TRBD1. The CDR3 consists of 16 residues. Germline V lookup: CDR1 LNHDA, CDR2 SQIVND (reference sequence). The J segment lost 7 bases and the V segment lost 6 bases, leaving 13 bases of the junction unmatched. CDR3 nucleotides: TGTGCCAGTAGGAGAGGCAGCGGACAGGGGACGAATGAGCAGTTCTTC. It encodes CASRRGSGQGTNEQFF.

The chain has TRBV9 and TRBJ1-1; tentative D call: TRBD1 (5 bases). This CDR3 has 13 residues. Germline CDR1 and CDR2: SGDLS and YYNGEE. V was trimmed by 1 base and J by 5 bases, leaving 9 bases between them. CDR3 nucleotides: TGTGCCAGCAGCGTATCCGGGGGAACTGAAGCTTTCTTT. Its translation: CASSVSGGTEAFF.

The chain couples TRBV6-6 to TRBJ1-5, with D unclear. Trimming stripped 7 bases from V and 3 bases from J, with 7 bases between. The length of the CDR3 is 12 residues. The germline V gene encodes CDR1 MNHNY and CDR2 SVGAGI (reference sequence). CDR3 in amino acids: CASNLLNQPQHF. DNA for the CDR3: TGTGCCAGCAACCTGCTCAATCAGCCCCAGCATTTT.

The rearrangement uses TRBV7-2 and TRBJ2-7, with D possibly being TRBD1 or TRBD2 (6 bases each). The CDR3 extends over 16 amino acids. V shed 5 bases and J shed 4 bases, with 21 bases lying between them. Germline assignment: CDR1 SGHTA and CDR2 FQGNSA. DNA of the CDR3: TGTGCCAGCAGCCTAGGGGGGCGACACCCGGTGTACGAGCAGTACTTC. It translates to CASSLGGRHPVYEQYF.

The genes are TRBV6-5 and TRBJ1-5; TRBD1 is a possible D gene (5 bases). Germline V gene lookup returns CDR1 MNHEY and CDR2 SVGAGI. V was trimmed by 6 bases and J by 3 bases, leaving 12 bases between them. This CDR3 is 14 amino acids long. Here the CDR3 reads CASRDNGFNQPQHF. Here the CDR3 DNA reads TGTGCCAGCAGGGACAATGGATTCAATCAGCCCCAGCATTTT.

The rearrangement uses TRBV5-4 and TRBJ2-2, with D perhaps TRBD1 or TRBD2 (6 bases each). The V gene lost 1 base and the J gene lost 7 bases, with 17 bases spanning the gap. This CDR3 has 16 amino acids. Germline values: CDR1 SGHNT, CDR2 YYREEE (reference sequence). The chain's CDR3 is CASSLKGKGGHGELFF. Written as DNA, the CDR3 is TGTGCCAGCAGCTTGAAGGGGAAGGGGGGCCACGGGGAGCTGTTTTTT. The variable domain in full, completed from reference TRBV5-4 and TRBJ2-2, reads ETGVTQSPTHLIKTRGQQVTLRCSSQSGHNTVSWYQQALGQGPQFIFQYYREEENGRGNFPPRFSGLQFPNYSSELNVNALELDDSALYLCASSLKGKGGHGELFFGEGSRLTVL.